Below, 32 T cell receptor beta chains from the same sample are listed, as sequenced in a study of response to subunit inactivated influenza vaccine. TCRdb re-called the RT-PCR reads through MiXCR, storing one row per CDR3 protein. The table records about 650,000 distinct CDR3 sequences, about 15% of them present only once. This specimen consisted of PBMCs from blood, obtained 11 to 12 days after vaccination. These receptors came from a man between 45 and 60 years old who received an inactivated influenza vaccine.

The chain has TRBV6-2 or TRBV6-3 and TRBJ2-5, with D perhaps matching TRBD2 (6 bases). The germline V gene encodes CDR1 MNHEY and CDR2 SVGEGT. The CDR3 loop spans 14 amino acids. V shed 4 bases and J shed 7 bases, with 16 bases lying between them. The CDR3 DNA reads as TGTGCCAGCAGTTCCCTGGGACTGCCTCGGACCCAGTACTTC. Its protein product is CASSSLGLPRTQYF.

In this sample, this clonotype turned up a few times. This chain joins TRBV20-1 and TRBJ1-2, with D possibly being TRBD1 (5 bases). The germline V gene encodes CDR1 DFQATT and CDR2 SNEGSKA (reference sequence). Trimming took 6 bases from V and 4 from J, leaving 18 bases between them. The CDR3 covers 14 residues. The CDR3 DNA follows: TGCAGTGCCCACAGCCCAAAGGGACTCTATGGCTACACCTTC. Residues: CSAHSPKGLYGYTF.

This chain joins TRBV7-8 and TRBJ2-5, with 9 bases matching TRBD1. This CDR3 region has 16 residues. J was trimmed by 1 base and V by 1 base; bases with no gene match: 4. Germline V gene sequence: CDR1 SGHVS, CDR2 FQNEAQ. CDR3 residues: CASSLGTGVLQETQYF. The CDR3 DNA sequence: TGTGCCAGCAGCTTAGGGACAGGGGTACTCCAAGAGACCCAGTACTTC. The full variable domain, rest sourced from reference TRBV7-8 and TRBJ2-5, is GAGVSQSPRYKVAKRGQDVALRCDPISGHVSLFWYQQALGQGPEFLTYFQNEAQLDKSGLPSDRFFAERPEGSVSTLKIQRTQQEDSAVYLCASSLGTGVLQETQYFGPGTRLLVL.

This clonotype was recorded a few times. The chain is built from TRBV7-2 and TRBJ2-2; 10 nucleotides match TRBD2. Germline loops: CDR1 SGHTA, CDR2 FQGNSA. With V trimmed by 2 bases and J by 4 bases, 7 bases remained unmatched. There are 17 residues in the CDR3. The CDR3 DNA is TGTGCCAGCAGCTTAAGGCCAGCGGGGGGGCCCACCGGGGAGCTGTTTTTT. Translated, it gives CASSLRPAGGPTGELFF. The complete variable domain, with remaining parts taken from reference TRBV7-2 and TRBJ2-2, reads GAGVSQSPSNKVTEKGKDVELRCDPISGHTALYWYRQSLGQGLEFLIYFQGNSAPDKSGLPSDRFSAERTGGSVSTLTIQRTQQEDSAVYLCASSLRPAGGPTGELFFGEGSRLTVL.

This clonotype came up a few times. This rearrangement joins TRBV5-1 to TRBJ2-1; TRBD2 matches 13 bases. J lost 8 bases, V lost 1 base, and 6 bases had no gene match. Germline lookup yields CDR1 SGHRS and CDR2 YFSETQ. The CDR3 covers 16 residues. The CDR3, as DNA: TGCGCCAGCAGCTTGACTAGCGGGGGGGCTTTCCATGAGCAGTTCTTC. This sequence encodes CASSLTSGGAFHEQFF.

This chain uses TRBV12-3 or TRBV12-4 with TRBJ2-1; 8 nucleotides match TRBD2. J was trimmed by 8 bases and V by 3 bases; bases with no gene match: 12. The CDR3 contains 16 residues. CDR3 sequence: CASSFAGGYPGDEQFF. CDR3 in DNA: TGTGCCAGCAGTTTTGCGGGAGGCTATCCTGGGGATGAGCAGTTCTTC.

V and J are TRBV6-5 and TRBJ2-1; 7 nucleotides line up with TRBD2. Germline V CDR1 and CDR2: MNHEY, SVGAGI. V gave up 2 bases and J gave up 6 bases; unmatched junction bases: 13. The CDR3 extends over 17 amino acids. The CDR3 coding sequence is TGTGCCAGCAGTTACAGTCCGGGCGGGGGACGCCTCAATGAGCAGTTCTTC. Amino acid sequence: CASSYSPGGGRLNEQFF.

This sequence joins TRBV6-5 and TRBJ2-6; D is unresolved. This CDR3 has 15 amino acids. Trimming took 0 bases from V and 3 from J, leaving 6 bases between them. Germline V gene sequence: CDR1 MNHEY, CDR2 SVGAGI. CDR3 residues: CASSYSTYGANVLTF. CDR3 coding DNA: TGTGCCAGCAGTTACTCGACATATGGGGCCAACGTCCTGACTTTC.

This clonotype was picked up one time. The chain combines TRBV11-3 with TRBJ2-7; 7 nucleotides line up with TRBD1. V was clipped by 5 bases and J by 8 bases; unmatched bases: 6. The CDR3 runs 12 residues. CDR1 is SGHNT, CDR2 YENEEA, per germline. The CDR3 reads CASSTRQGQQYF. CDR3 sequence (DNA): TGTGCCAGCAGCACAAGACAGGGACAGCAGTACTTC.

The sample holds a few counts of this clonotype. The chain couples TRBV7-2 to TRBJ2-1; D remains ambiguous. The V end lost 4 bases, the J end lost 8 bases, and 9 bases lay between the germline ends. In germline, CDR1 is SGHTA, CDR2 FQGNSA. The CDR3 loop spans 12 amino acids. In DNA, the CDR3 is TGTGCCAGCAGCTCAATGTCGTATGAGCAGTTCTTC. It specifies CASSSMSYEQFF.

This clonotype was observed a few times. V and J are TRBV10-3 and TRBJ2-1; 9 bases line up with TRBD1. Per the germline V gene, CDR1 is ENHRY and CDR2 is SYGVKD. The CDR3 has 16 residues. V shed 4 bases and J 7 bases; nucleotides not matched to a gene: 11. Here the CDR3 reads CAISGATGGIRNEQFF. DNA of the CDR3: TGTGCCATCAGTGGTGCGACAGGGGGAATTAGGAATGAGCAGTTCTTC.

This clonotype has only a few counts. The junction and the germline gene differ at one end; a read error may be behind it. CDR3 DNA sequence: TGCAGTGCTACGAAGACCGGGGAGCTGTTTTTT. Protein sequence: CSATKTGELFF. This chain connects TRBV20-1 to TRBJ2-2; unclear D gene. The CDR3 has 11 residues. Germline loops: CDR1 DFQATT, CDR2 SNEGSKA (reference sequence).

This chain links TRBV10-3 with TRBJ1-1; 9 bases map to TRBD1. The CDR3 has 15 amino acids. V dropped 4 bases and J dropped 4; count of bases not matched to a gene: 7. Germline V gene data show CDR1 as ENHRY and CDR2 as SYGVKD. In nucleotides, the CDR3 is TGTGCCATCAGTGTAACCGGGACAGGGCCCACTGAAGCTTTCTTT. It encodes CAISVTGTGPTEAFF.

This clonotype has a count of ten or more. The chain combines TRBV12-3 or TRBV12-4 with TRBJ1-2; 7 bases are shared with TRBD1. The CDR3 loop spans 16 amino acids. The V segment lost 6 bases and the J segment 2 bases; nucleotides outside the gene matches: 12. The CDR3 DNA reads as TGTGCCAGCAGCCTAAAACAAACACAGGGGAACTATGGCTACACCTTC. It is translated as CASSLKQTQGNYGYTF.

The table lists this clonotype with a few counts. V and J are TRBV5-1 and TRBJ1-1, with D uncertain. Germline lookup yields CDR1 SGHRS and CDR2 YFSETQ. V was shortened by 6 bases and J by 4 bases, with 16 bases between the two germline ends. This CDR3 has 14 residues. Here the CDR3 reads CASTISPRSTEAFF. The CDR3 DNA sequence: TGCGCCAGCACCATTTCGCCCAGGAGCACTGAAGCTTTCTTT.

The chain recombines TRBV20-1 with TRBJ2-2; D not resolved. Trimming removed 2 bases at V and 7 bases at J, with 14 bases between. CDR1 DFQATT and CDR2 SNEGSKA come from the germline V gene (reference sequence). The CDR3 is 14 amino acids. This chain's CDR3 is CSARSLVGSGELFF. The CDR3 bases are TGCAGTGCTAGATCGCTAGTTGGTAGCGGGGAGCTGTTTTTT.

This clonotype has only a few counts. This chain's CDR3 is CAISESLTENTGELFF. CDR3 bases: TGTGCCATCAGTGAGTCGCTGACAGAGAACACCGGGGAGCTGTTTTTT. V gene TRBV10-3 combines with J gene TRBJ2-2, with TRBD1 as a possible D gene (5 bases). V lost 0 bases, J lost 1 base, and 9 bases lay in between. This CDR3 has 16 amino acids. CDR1 ENHRY and CDR2 SYGVKD come from the germline V gene.

The chain uses TRBV5-1 and TRBJ1-3; D remains unclear. There are 14 residues in the CDR3. CDR1 and CDR2 (germline): SGHRS, YFSETQ. Deletions cut 1 base from V and 0 bases from J, with 5 bases between. The CDR3 is CASSLTHSGNTIYF. CDR3 coding DNA: TGCGCCAGCAGCTTGACCCACTCTGGAAACACCATATATTTT.

This clonotype was seen repeatedly, ten times or more. The V call is TRBV7-2, the J call TRBJ2-1; TRBD2 might be the D (5 bases). V lost 2 bases to trimming and J lost 2 bases, with 10 bases between them. Germline CDR1 SGHTA, CDR2 FQGNSA. There are 15 residues in the CDR3. The CDR3 bases are TGTGCCAGCAGCTTACAAGCCGGGACCTACAATGAGCAGTTCTTC. This gives the protein CASSLQAGTYNEQFF.

V gene TRBV20-1 combines with J gene TRBJ1-6, with TRBD1 matching over 11 bases. V lost 2 bases to trimming and J lost 4 bases; unmatched junction nucleotides: 19. Per germline, CDR1 DFQATT and CDR2 SNEGSKA (reference sequence). The CDR3 contains 21 residues. The CDR3 region is CSARILSSRTGGVPYNSPLHF. CDR3 nucleotides: TGCAGTGCTAGAATTCTCTCTTCGAGGACAGGGGGCGTCCCTTATAATTCACCCCTCCACTTT.

The J gene is TRBJ2-3, the V gene TRBV20-1, with 12 bases lining up with TRBD2. The CDR3 consists of 14 residues. Germline V lookup: CDR1 DFQATT, CDR2 SNEGSKA (reference sequence). The CDR3 sequence is CGGLAGGVTDTQYF. As DNA, the CDR3 is TGCGGCGGGCTAGCGGGGGGGGTCACAGATACGCAGTATTTT.

This rearrangement joins TRBV28 to TRBJ2-7, with D possibly being TRBD2 (7 bases). Germline CDR1 MDHEN, CDR2 SYDVKM. This CDR3 is built from 14 residues. Trimming removed 6 bases at V and 5 bases at J, with 17 bases between. CDR3 bases: TGTGCCAGCAGGCCTGAGGGGGGGCTAGACGAGCAGTACTTC. This encodes CASRPEGGLDEQYF. The full variable domain, in which reference TRBV28 and TRBJ2-7 provide the parts outside the CDR3, is DVKVTQSSRYLVKRTGEKVFLECVQDMDHENMFWYRQDPGLGLRLIYFSYDVKMKEKGDIPEGYSVSREKKERFSLILESASTNQTSMYLCASRPEGGLDEQYFGPGTRLTVT.

The table lists this clonotype with many counts. The V gene is TRBV5-6, the J gene TRBJ2-3; 9 bases fit TRBD1. The CDR3 runs 15 residues. V lost 4 bases to trimming and J lost 1 base; unmatched junction nucleotides: 4. In germline, CDR1 is SGHDT, CDR2 YYEEEE. The CDR3 here is CASSPWTGGTDTQYF. The CDR3 region has the DNA TGTGCCAGCAGCCCCTGGACAGGGGGCACAGATACGCAGTATTTT.

The chain employs TRBV30 and TRBJ2-7; weak D call: TRBD1 (6 bases). Per the germline V gene, CDR1 is GTSNPN and CDR2 is SVGIG (reference sequence). The V end was cut by 4 bases, the J end by 1 base, with 11 bases between. This CDR3 is 13 amino acids long. In DNA form, the CDR3 reads TGTGCCTGGAACCAAAGGGGGTCCTACGAGCAGTACTTC. Translated, it gives CAWNQRGSYEQYF.

The table lists this clonotype with a few counts. The CDR3 sequence is CASPSSWSGQPQHF. CDR3 bases: TGTGCCAGCCCATCTTCGTGGTCTGGGCAGCCCCAGCATTTT. The rearrangement links TRBV27 to TRBJ1-5; D not resolved. V lost 8 bases and J lost 7, with 18 bases in between. CDR1 and CDR2 (germline): MNHEY, SMNVEV (reference sequence). The CDR3 contains 14 residues.

This clonotype was picked up many times. The gene calls are TRBV7-6 and TRBJ1-5; D uncertain. The CDR3 runs 14 residues. The germline gives CDR1 SGHVS, CDR2 FNYEAQ. V was clipped by 5 bases and J by 7 bases, with 15 bases between them. This CDR3 reads CASSLGPSYQPQHF. The CDR3 nucleotides read TGTGCCAGCAGCCTCGGACCCTCTTACCAGCCCCAGCATTTT. Variable domain in full (rest from reference TRBV7-6 and TRBJ1-5): GAGVSQSPRYKVTKRGQDVALRCDPISGHVSLYWYRQALGQGPEFLTYFNYEAQQDKSGLPNDRFSAERPEGSISTLTIQRTEQRDSAMYRCASSLGPSYQPQHFGDGTRLSIL.

Only a few counts were recorded for this clonotype. The rearrangement joins TRBV7-9 to TRBJ2-7, with a weak D call TRBD2 (6 bases). This CDR3 is 14 amino acids long. Trimming cost V 5 bases and J 1 base, with 12 bases left between them. Germline CDR1 reads SEHNR; CDR2 reads FQNEAQ (reference sequence). The CDR3 is CASSRDSVSYEQYF. In DNA, the CDR3 is TGTGCCAGCAGCCGGGACTCGGTGTCCTACGAGCAGTACTTC.

This clonotype has ten or more counts. The chain recombines TRBV29-1 with TRBJ2-5, with no clear D. Germline V CDR1 and CDR2: SQVTM, ANQGSEA. The CDR3 extends over 12 amino acids. The V gene lost 8 bases and the J gene lost 10 bases, with 20 bases spanning the gap. CDR3 sequence: CSFWAPLSGQYF. The CDR3 coding sequence is TGCAGCTTCTGGGCCCCTTTATCTGGCCAGTACTTC. Full variable domain (remainder filled in from reference TRBV29-1 and TRBJ2-5): SAVISQKPSRDICQRGTSLTIQCQVDSQVTMMFWYRQQPGQSLTLIATANQGSEATYESGFVIDKFPISRPNLTFSTLTVSNMSPEDSSIYLCSFWAPLSGQYFGPGTRLLVL.

V and J are TRBV5-1 and TRBJ1-1; TRBD1 might be the D (5 bases). The CDR3 length is 13 residues. The germline V gene encodes CDR1 SGHRS and CDR2 YFSETQ. Trimming pared 4 bases from V and 11 bases from J, leaving 18 bases between. This chain's CDR3 is CASSPGTGVEAFF. As DNA, the CDR3 is TGCGCCAGCAGCCCCGGGACGGGTGTGGAGGCTTTCTTT.

This clonotype was seen a few times. The chain has TRBV25-1 and TRBJ2-3; 10 nucleotides agree with TRBD2. This CDR3 region has 19 residues. Germline assignment: CDR1 MGHDK and CDR2 SYGVNS. Germline trimming cut 3 bases from V and 2 bases from J; bases unmatched to any gene: 14. The CDR3 is CASSDSGLAATFYTDTQYF. In DNA form, the CDR3 reads TGTGCCAGCAGTGATTCCGGACTAGCGGCCACCTTTTACACAGATACGCAGTATTTT.

This rearrangement joins TRBV7-9 to TRBJ1-2; D perhaps matches TRBD1 (6 bases). This CDR3 region has 16 residues. V shed 2 bases and J shed 6 bases, with 19 bases lying between them. Germline CDR1 and CDR2: SEHNR and FQNEAQ (reference sequence). DNA for the CDR3: TGTGCCAGCAGCTTAACGCCTAACAGGGAAGGGAATGGCTACACCTTC. Its translation is CASSLTPNREGNGYTF.

The table lists this clonotype with a few counts. In DNA form, the CDR3 reads TGTGCCAGCTCACCACCGTCGGGGCTGGAGACCCAGTACTTC. Translated: CASSPPSGLETQYF. The chain has TRBV18 and TRBJ2-5; D may correspond to TRBD1 or TRBD2 (5 bases each). V was trimmed by 0 bases and J by 5 bases, leaving 10 bases between them. The V gene's germline CDR1 is KGHSH and CDR2 LQKENI. The CDR3 covers 14 residues.